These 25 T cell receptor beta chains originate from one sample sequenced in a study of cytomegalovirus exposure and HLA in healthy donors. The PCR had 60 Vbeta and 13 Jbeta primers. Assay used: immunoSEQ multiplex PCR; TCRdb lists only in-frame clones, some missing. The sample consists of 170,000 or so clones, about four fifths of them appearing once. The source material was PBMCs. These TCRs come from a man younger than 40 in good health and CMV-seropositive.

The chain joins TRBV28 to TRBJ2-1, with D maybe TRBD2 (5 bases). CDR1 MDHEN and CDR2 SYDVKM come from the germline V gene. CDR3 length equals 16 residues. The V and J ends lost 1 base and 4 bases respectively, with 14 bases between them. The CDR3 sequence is CASSLYAVGVYNEQFF. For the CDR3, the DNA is TGTGCCAGCAGTTTATACGCGGTCGGGGTTTACAATGAGCAGTTCTTC.

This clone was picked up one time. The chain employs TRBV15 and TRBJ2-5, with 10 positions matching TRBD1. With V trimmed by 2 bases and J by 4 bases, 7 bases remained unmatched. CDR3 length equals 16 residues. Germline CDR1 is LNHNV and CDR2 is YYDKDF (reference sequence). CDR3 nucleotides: TGTGCCACCAGCAGACCGGGACAGGGGCGTTTAGAGACCCAGTACTTC. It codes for CATSRPGQGRLETQYF.

Here the CDR3 reads CASRGGTSNYGYTF. DNA for the CDR3: TGTGCCAGCCGGGGGGGGACATCTAACTATGGCTACACCTTC. The chain uses TRBV6-5 and TRBJ1-2; D is perhaps TRBD1 (6 bases). The CDR3 runs to 14 residues. CDR1 and CDR2 (germline): MNHEY, SVGAGI. Trimming shortened V by 8 bases and J by 0 bases, and 13 bases separated the two germline ends.

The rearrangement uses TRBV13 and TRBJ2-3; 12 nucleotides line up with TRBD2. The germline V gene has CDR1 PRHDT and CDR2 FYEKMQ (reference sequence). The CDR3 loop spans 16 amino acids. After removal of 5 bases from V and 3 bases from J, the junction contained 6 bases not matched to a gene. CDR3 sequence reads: CASSIRLAGVTDTQYF. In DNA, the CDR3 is TGTGCCAGCAGCATTAGACTAGCGGGAGTGACAGATACGCAGTATTTT.

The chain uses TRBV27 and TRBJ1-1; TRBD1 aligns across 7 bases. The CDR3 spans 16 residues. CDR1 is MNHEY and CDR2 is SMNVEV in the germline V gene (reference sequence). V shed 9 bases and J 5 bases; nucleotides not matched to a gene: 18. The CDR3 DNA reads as TGTGCCAGTCTACGCTACTTCACAGGGGTCGGGACTGAAGCTTTCTTT. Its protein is CASLRYFTGVGTEAFF.

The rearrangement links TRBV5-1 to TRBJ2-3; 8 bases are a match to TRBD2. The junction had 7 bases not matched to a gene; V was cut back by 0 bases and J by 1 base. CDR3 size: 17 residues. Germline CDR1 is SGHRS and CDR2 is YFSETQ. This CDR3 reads CASSLGPLAARTDTQYF. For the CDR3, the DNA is TGCGCCAGCAGCTTGGGGCCACTAGCGGCTCGCACAGATACGCAGTATTTT.

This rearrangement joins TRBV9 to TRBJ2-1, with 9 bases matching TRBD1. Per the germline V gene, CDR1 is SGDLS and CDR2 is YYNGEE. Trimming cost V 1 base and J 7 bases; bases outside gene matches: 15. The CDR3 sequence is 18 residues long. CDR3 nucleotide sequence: TGTGCCAGCAGCGTATGGGGACAGGGTTCCGCCTCGGGTAATGAGCAGTTCTTC. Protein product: CASSVWGQGSASGNEQFF.

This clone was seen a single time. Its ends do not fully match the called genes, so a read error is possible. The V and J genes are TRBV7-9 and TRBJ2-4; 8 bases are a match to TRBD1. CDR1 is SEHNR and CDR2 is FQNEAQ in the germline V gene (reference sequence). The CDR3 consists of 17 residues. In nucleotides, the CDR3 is TGTTCCAGCAGCTTAGCCGGGACAGGTTCCGCCAAAAACATTCAGTACTTC. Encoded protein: CSSSLAGTGSAKNIQYF.

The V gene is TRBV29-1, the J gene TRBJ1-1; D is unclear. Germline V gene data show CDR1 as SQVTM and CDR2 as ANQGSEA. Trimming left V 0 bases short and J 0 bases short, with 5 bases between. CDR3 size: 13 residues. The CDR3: CSVEEFMNTEAFF. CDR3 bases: TGCAGCGTTGAAGAATTTATGAACACTGAAGCTTTCTTT. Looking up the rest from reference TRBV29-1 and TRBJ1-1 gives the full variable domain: SAVISQKPSRDICQRGTSLTIQCQVDSQVTMMFWYRQQPGQSLTLIATANQGSEATYESGFVIDKFPISRPNLTFSTLTVSNMSPEDSSIYLCSVEEFMNTEAFFGQGTRLTVV.

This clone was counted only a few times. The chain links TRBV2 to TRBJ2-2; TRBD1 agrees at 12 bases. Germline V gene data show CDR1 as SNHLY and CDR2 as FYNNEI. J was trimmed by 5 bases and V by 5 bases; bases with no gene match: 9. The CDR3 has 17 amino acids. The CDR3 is CASSSGQGAGGTGELFF. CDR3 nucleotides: TGTGCCAGCAGTTCGGGACAGGGGGCGGGAGGGACCGGGGAGCTGTTTTTT. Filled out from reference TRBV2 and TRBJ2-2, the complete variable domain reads EPEVTQTPSHQVTQMGQEVILRCVPISNHLYFYWYRQILGQKVEFLVSFYNNEISEKSEIFDDQFSVERPDGSNFTLKIRSTKLEDSAMYFCASSSGQGAGGTGELFFGEGSRLTVL.

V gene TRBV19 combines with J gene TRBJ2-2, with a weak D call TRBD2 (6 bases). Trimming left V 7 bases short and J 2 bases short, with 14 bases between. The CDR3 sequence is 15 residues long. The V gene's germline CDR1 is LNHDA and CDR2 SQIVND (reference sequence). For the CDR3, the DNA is TGTGCCAGTACACCGGCGGGAAGAAACACCGGGGAGCTGTTTTTT. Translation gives CASTPAGRNTGELFF.

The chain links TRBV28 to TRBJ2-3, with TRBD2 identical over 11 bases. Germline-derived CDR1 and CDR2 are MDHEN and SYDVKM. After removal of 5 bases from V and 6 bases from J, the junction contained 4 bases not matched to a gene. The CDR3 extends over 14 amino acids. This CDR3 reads CASSLAGGGDTQYF. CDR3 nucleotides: TGTGCCAGCAGTCTAGCGGGAGGAGGGGATACGCAGTATTTT.

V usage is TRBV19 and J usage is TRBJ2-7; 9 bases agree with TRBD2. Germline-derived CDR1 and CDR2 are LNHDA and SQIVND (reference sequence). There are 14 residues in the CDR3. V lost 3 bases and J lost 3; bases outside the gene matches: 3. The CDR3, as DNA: TGTGCCAGTAGTATCCTAGCGGGGAACTACGAGCAGTACTTC. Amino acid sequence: CASSILAGNYEQYF.

The CDR3 region has the DNA TGTGCCAACGGGGAGACTAGCGGGAGTCGGCAGGAGCAGTTCTTC. Translating gives CANGETSGSRQEQFF. This chain joins TRBV7-9 and TRBJ2-1; 12 nucleotides align to TRBD2. The V and J ends lost 10 bases and 10 bases, in that order; junction bases with no gene match: 14. Germline CDR1 reads SEHNR; CDR2 reads FQNEAQ (reference sequence). The CDR3 totals 15 residues.

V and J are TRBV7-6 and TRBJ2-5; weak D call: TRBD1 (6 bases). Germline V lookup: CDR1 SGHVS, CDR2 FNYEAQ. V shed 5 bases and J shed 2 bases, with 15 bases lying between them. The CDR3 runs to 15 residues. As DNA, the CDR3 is TGTGCCAGCAGCGGCACAACAGGGAATCAAGAGACCCAGTACTTC. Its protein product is CASSGTTGNQETQYF.

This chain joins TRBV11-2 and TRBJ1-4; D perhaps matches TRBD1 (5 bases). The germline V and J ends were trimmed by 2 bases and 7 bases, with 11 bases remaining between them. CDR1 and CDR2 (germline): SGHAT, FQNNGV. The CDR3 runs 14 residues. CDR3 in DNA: TGTGCCAGCAGCTTACCAGGGTTGGGTGAAAAACTGTTTTTT. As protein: CASSLPGLGEKLFF.

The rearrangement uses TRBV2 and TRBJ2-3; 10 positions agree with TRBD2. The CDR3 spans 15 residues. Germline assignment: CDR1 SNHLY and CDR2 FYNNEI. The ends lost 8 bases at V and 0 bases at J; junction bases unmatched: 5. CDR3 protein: CASRTSGGSTDTQYF. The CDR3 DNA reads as TGTGCCAGCCGGACTAGCGGCGGGAGCACAGATACGCAGTATTTT.

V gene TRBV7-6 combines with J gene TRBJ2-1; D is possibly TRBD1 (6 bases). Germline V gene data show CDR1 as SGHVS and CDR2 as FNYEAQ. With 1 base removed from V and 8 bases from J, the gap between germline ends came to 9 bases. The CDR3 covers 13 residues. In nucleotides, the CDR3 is TGTGCCAGCAGCTTAGAGGGGGTCTATGAGCAGTTCTTC. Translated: CASSLEGVYEQFF.

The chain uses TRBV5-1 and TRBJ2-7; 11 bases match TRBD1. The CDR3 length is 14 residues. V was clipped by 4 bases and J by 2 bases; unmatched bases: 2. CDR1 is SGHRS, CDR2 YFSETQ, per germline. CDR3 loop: CASSGGQGAYEQYF. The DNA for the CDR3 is TGCGCCAGCAGCGGGGGACAGGGGGCCTACGAGCAGTACTTC.

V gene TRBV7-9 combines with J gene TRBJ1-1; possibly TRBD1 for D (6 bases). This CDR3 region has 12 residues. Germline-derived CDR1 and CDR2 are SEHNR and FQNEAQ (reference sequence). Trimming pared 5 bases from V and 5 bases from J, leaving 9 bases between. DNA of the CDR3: TGTGCCAGCAGCCCTAGGGGGACTGAAGCTTTCTTT. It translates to CASSPRGTEAFF.

As DNA, the CDR3 is TGTGCCACCAGCAGGGGGGGTGTGAATGAGCAGTTCTTC. Its translation is CATSRGGVNEQFF. The V call is TRBV15, the J call TRBJ2-1; possible D gene TRBD2, 6 bases. V was cut by 3 bases and J by 7 bases, with 10 bases left in between. This CDR3 contains 13 residues. Germline V gene data show CDR1 as LNHNV and CDR2 as YYDKDF (reference sequence). The whole variable domain, remainder taken from reference TRBV15 and TRBJ2-1, is DAMVIQNPRYQVTQFGKPVTLSCSQTLNHNVMYWYQQKSSQAPKLLFHYYDKDFNNEADTPDNFQSRRPNTSFCFLDIRSPGLGDTAMYLCATSRGGVNEQFFGPGTRLTVL.

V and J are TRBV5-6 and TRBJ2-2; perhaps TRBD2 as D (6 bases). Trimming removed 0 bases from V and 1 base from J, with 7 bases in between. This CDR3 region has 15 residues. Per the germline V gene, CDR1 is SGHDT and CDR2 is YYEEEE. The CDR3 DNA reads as TGTGCCAGCAGCTTGGTAGCGGTGAACACCGGGGAGCTGTTTTTT. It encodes CASSLVAVNTGELFF. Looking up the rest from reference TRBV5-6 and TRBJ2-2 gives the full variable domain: DAGVTQSPTHLIKTRGQQVTLRCSPKSGHDTVSWYQQALGQGPQFIFQYYEEEERQRGNFPDRFSGHQFPNYSSELNVNALLLGDSALYLCASSLVAVNTGELFFGEGSRLTVL.

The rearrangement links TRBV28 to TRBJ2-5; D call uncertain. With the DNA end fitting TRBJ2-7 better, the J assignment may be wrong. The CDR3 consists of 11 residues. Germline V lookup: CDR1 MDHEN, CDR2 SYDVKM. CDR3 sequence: CASGDGHEQYF. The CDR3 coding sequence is TGTGCCAGCGGTGACGGACACGAGCAGTACTTC.

For the CDR3, the DNA is TGTGCCAGCAGTTACTCCCCCGCGGGTATCGGGGAGCTGTTTTTT. Translating gives CASSYSPAGIGELFF. The chain has TRBV6-6 and TRBJ2-2; TRBD2 might be the D (5 bases). Germline assignment: CDR1 MNHNY and CDR2 SVGAGI (reference sequence). This CDR3 comprises 15 residues. V was shortened by 0 bases and J by 7 bases, with 12 bases between the two germline ends.

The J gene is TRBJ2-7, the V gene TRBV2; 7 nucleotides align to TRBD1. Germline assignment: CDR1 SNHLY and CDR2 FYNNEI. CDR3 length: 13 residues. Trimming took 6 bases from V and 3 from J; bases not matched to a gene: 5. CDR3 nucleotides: TGTGCCAGCAGCCAGACAGGGTACTACGAGCAGTACTTC. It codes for CASSQTGYYEQYF.